This T cell receptor beta chain came from a study of cytomegalovirus exposure and HLA in healthy donors. Overall study findings and caveats: The listing of 150 to 200 TCR beta chains classed them as cytomegalovirus-associated.

Details on this clone: What it binds is unknown.

13 Jbeta primers and 60 Vbeta primers were used for the PCR. Per the authors' pipeline: The count from a later analysis was 65 million to 90 million unique TCR beta chains, 9.5 million to 13 million of them shared. Here immunoSEQ multiplex PCR was the method, and the copy in TCRdb shows in-frame clones only, minus some. That table furnishes V, J and clone size, whereas the DNA furnished D and trimming. The sample carries more than 150,000 clones, more than 60% recorded once. The source is a middle-aged woman in good health and CMV-seropositive. The sequenced material came from PBMCs.

Written as DNA, the CDR3 is TGTGCCAGCGGCGCAAGCGGGGGAAGCTCCTACAATGAGCAGTTCTTC. Translated, it gives CASGASGGSSYNEQFF. This rearrangement joins TRBV11-2 to TRBJ2-1; 8 bases map to TRBD2. Germline-derived CDR1 and CDR2 are SGHAT and FQNNGV. This CDR3 has 16 amino acids. With V trimmed by 8 bases and J by 0 bases, 9 bases remained unmatched. The variable domain in full, completed from reference TRBV11-2 and TRBJ2-1, reads EAGVAQSPRYKIIEKRQSVAFWCNPISGHATLYWYQQILGQGPKLLIQFQNNGVVDDSQLPKDRFSAERLKGVDSTLKIQPAKLEDSAVYLCASGASGGSSYNEQFFGPGTRLTVL.